These 25 T cell receptor beta chains share one sample of origin, sequenced in a study of beta chain features in type 1 diabetes. Reverse transcribing all isolated RNA meant expressed TCRB transcripts were sequenced. Generated by immunoSEQ multiplex PCR, the TCRdb table keeps only in-frame clones and is missing some. The data contain around 200,000 clones, about 12% of them seen just once; the ten biggest clones take up around 0.63%. Sequenced: central memory CD4+ T cells from blood. The receptors originated from a woman aged 18-35 years in good health.

This clone was detected only a few times. The gene calls are TRBV5-6 and TRBJ2-1, with 7 bases matching TRBD2. Losses at the gene ends were 1 base for V and 5 bases for J; bases not matched to a gene: 3. The CDR3 covers 14 residues. Looked up from germline, CDR1 is SGHDT and CDR2 is YYEEEE. The CDR3 nucleotides read TGTGCCAGCAGCTTGTCGGGAGGTCACAATGAGCAGTTCTTC. Residues: CASSLSGGHNEQFF.

This clone was counted a few times. The chain joins TRBV7-9 to TRBJ2-5, with D perhaps matching TRBD1 (6 bases). The V and J ends lost 5 bases and 5 bases respectively, with 18 bases between them. The CDR3 is 15 amino acids. Germline V gives CDR1 SEHNR, CDR2 FQNEAQ (reference sequence). The CDR3 sequence is CASSQTGTSKETQYF. The DNA of the CDR3 is TGTGCCAGCAGCCAGACCGGGACATCCAAGGAGACCCAGTACTTC.

V is TRBV6-6 and J is TRBJ2-1, with 9 bases identical to TRBD2. Trimming cost V 7 bases and J 0 bases; bases outside gene matches: 7. There are 16 residues in the CDR3. CDR1 and CDR2 (germline): MNHNY, SVGAGI (reference sequence). CDR3 region: CASNDVSGSSYNEQFF. The CDR3 nucleotides read TGTGCCAGCAACGATGTTAGCGGGAGCTCCTACAATGAGCAGTTCTTC.

J is TRBJ2-3 and V is TRBV7-8, with TRBD2 matching 7 bases. The germline gives CDR1 SGHVS, CDR2 FQNEAQ. CDR3 length equals 18 residues. J gave up 2 bases and V 2 bases, and 13 bases lay outside the gene matches. Here the CDR3 DNA reads TGTGCCAGCAGCTTAAACCCCTCCTCGCGGGAGTACACAGATACGCAGTATTTT. As protein: CASSLNPSSREYTDTQYF.

The gene calls are TRBV18 and TRBJ2-7; 7 bases line up with TRBD1. The CDR3 consists of 15 residues. Germline V lookup: CDR1 KGHSH, CDR2 LQKENI. V lost 3 bases, J lost 5 bases, and 10 bases stayed unmatched. CDR3 sequence reads: CASSPPDYRGDEQYF. In DNA, the CDR3 is TGTGCCAGCTCACCCCCAGATTACAGGGGCGACGAGCAGTACTTC.

This clone occurred a few times. This chain connects TRBV19 to TRBJ2-2; 11 positions match TRBD2. This CDR3 contains 15 residues. Germline-derived CDR1 and CDR2 are LNHDA and SQIVND (reference sequence). V shed 4 bases and J 5 bases; nucleotides not matched to a gene: 3. The CDR3 nucleotides are TGTGCCAGTAGTAATAGCGGGAGGGTGACCGGGGAGCTGTTTTTT. This translates into CASSNSGRVTGELFF.

This chain joins TRBV18 and TRBJ2-7; TRBD2 matches at 11 bases. Germline CDR1 reads KGHSH; CDR2 reads LQKENI. V gave up 0 bases and J gave up 0 bases; unmatched junction bases: 4. This CDR3 is built from 17 residues. In DNA, the CDR3 is TGTGCCAGCTCACCACCAGGGACTAGCGGAATCTCCTACGAGCAGTACTTC. This encodes CASSPPGTSGISYEQYF.

At least ten counts were recorded for this clone. CDR3 nucleotides: TGCGCCAGCAGCTGGACCGCGGGAGGGCCCTCGAGCAACGAGCAGTACTTC. The encoded protein is CASSWTAGGPSSNEQYF. J is TRBJ2-7 and V is TRBV5-1; 9 nucleotides agree with TRBD2. The CDR3 extends over 17 amino acids. CDR1 SGHRS and CDR2 YFSETQ come from the germline V gene. V lost 3 bases, J lost 5 bases, and 15 bases stayed unmatched.

The chain employs TRBV5-1 and TRBJ1-1; D is possibly TRBD1 (5 bases). CDR1 is SGHRS, CDR2 YFSETQ, per germline. V lost 3 bases, J lost 1 base, and 10 bases lay in between. The CDR3 covers 14 residues. CDR3 nucleotides: TGCGCCAGCAGCTGGAAAGGACAGAACACTGAAGCTTTCTTT. Translation gives CASSWKGQNTEAFF.

This clone came up a few times. This sample includes further DNA sequences coding for the same CDR3. This sequence joins TRBV28 and TRBJ1-2; the D is unclear. The CDR3 is 12 amino acids. CDR1 and CDR2 (germline): MDHEN, SYDVKM. Trimming left V 2 bases short and J 5 bases short, with 6 bases between. The CDR3 protein is CASSLTVYGYTF. The CDR3 DNA follows: TGTGCCAGCAGTTTAACAGTATATGGCTACACCTTC.

This clone was found a few times. The chain carries TRBV5-6 and TRBJ1-2; 10 nucleotides match TRBD1. J was trimmed by 6 bases and V by 4 bases; bases with no gene match: 6. Germline V gene data show CDR1 as SGHDT and CDR2 as YYEEEE. This CDR3 spans 14 amino acids. CDR3 residues: CASSRQGAGNGYTF. The CDR3, as DNA: TGTGCCAGCAGCCGACAGGGGGCGGGAAATGGCTACACCTTC. Full variable domain (missing parts from reference TRBV5-6 and TRBJ1-2): DAGVTQSPTHLIKTRGQQVTLRCSPKSGHDTVSWYQQALGQGPQFIFQYYEEEERQRGNFPDRFSGHQFPNYSSELNVNALLLGDSALYLCASSRQGAGNGYTFGSGTRLTVV.

This clone occurred a few times. The J gene is TRBJ2-1, the V gene TRBV7-2; 8 bases align to TRBD2. CDR1 and CDR2 from the germline V gene are SGHTA and FQGNSA. This CDR3 is 15 amino acids long. Trimming took 6 bases from V and 5 from J; bases not matched to a gene: 9. The CDR3 loop reads CASSRAGVKNNEQFF. CDR3 DNA sequence: TGTGCCAGCAGTAGAGCGGGAGTGAAAAACAATGAGCAGTTCTTC.

This clone came up once. The chain links TRBV7-9 to TRBJ2-5, with D perhaps TRBD1 (6 bases). The CDR3 covers 14 residues. Germline V gives CDR1 SEHNR, CDR2 FQNEAQ (reference sequence). V gave up 4 bases and J gave up 2 bases, with 11 bases separating them. The CDR3 nucleotides are TGTGCCAGCAGCTCCCAGCAGGGGCAAGAGACCCAGTACTTC. As protein: CASSSQQGQETQYF.

The chain carries TRBV23-1 and TRBJ1-1; D possibly corresponds to TRBD1 (5 bases). TRBV23-1 is noted as an ORF with a role that remains uncertain. The CDR3 runs to 16 residues. Trimming removed 8 bases at V and 0 bases at J, with 19 bases between. CDR3 coding DNA: TGCGCCAGCCTCCCGCCTCAGGGCCGGATGAACACTGAAGCTTTCTTT. Protein: CASLPPQGRMNTEAFF.

This clone came up many times. V usage is TRBV29-1 and J usage is TRBJ2-7; a weak D match, TRBD2 (5 bases). This CDR3 is 14 amino acids long. V was clipped by 1 base and J by 2 bases, with 12 bases between them. Germline V gene lookup returns CDR1 SQVTM and CDR2 ANQGSEA. The CDR3 region has the DNA TGCAGCGTTGAAGCGGGGATTGAAACCTACGAGCAGTACTTC. It codes for CSVEAGIETYEQYF.

The chain has TRBV27 and TRBJ2-2, with a possible D match to TRBD2 (6 bases). Germline assignment: CDR1 MNHEY and CDR2 SMNVEV (reference sequence). This CDR3 is 14 amino acids long. V dropped 6 bases and J dropped 2 bases, with 10 bases sitting between them. The CDR3 spells CASRLALNTGELFF. CDR3 DNA: TGTGCCAGCAGGCTAGCGCTAAACACCGGGGAGCTGTTTTTT.

This rearrangement joins TRBV14 to TRBJ1-2; D is ambiguous. Looked up from germline, CDR1 is SGHDN and CDR2 is FVKESK. There are 13 residues in the CDR3. Trimming removed 1 base at V and 4 bases at J, with 7 bases between. CDR3 protein: CASSQVSVYGYTF. In DNA, the CDR3 is TGTGCCAGCAGCCAAGTCAGCGTCTATGGCTACACCTTC. The variable domain in full, completed from reference TRBV14 and TRBJ1-2, reads EAGVTQFPSHSVIEKGQTVTLRCDPISGHDNLYWYRRVMGKEIKFLLHFVKESKQDESGMPNNRFLAERTGGTYSTLKVQPAELEDSGVYFCASSQVSVYGYTFGSGTRLTVV.

This clone was found a few times. The chain employs TRBV7-2 and TRBJ2-1; D uncertain. V was clipped by 8 bases and J by 9 bases, with 14 bases between them. This CDR3 region has 12 residues. Germline CDR1 reads SGHTA; CDR2 reads FQGNSA. The CDR3 region has the DNA TGTGCCAGCTCTTACTCAAAAATTGAGCAGTTCTTC. Translation gives CASSYSKIEQFF.

The V and J genes are TRBV5-1 and TRBJ2-1, with D perhaps TRBD2 (5 bases). This CDR3 has 18 residues. Germline V lookup: CDR1 SGHRS, CDR2 YFSETQ. V shed 4 bases and J shed 0 bases, with 20 bases lying between them. The CDR3 nucleotides read TGCGCCAGCAGCCGCCTAGCCCAAGGGCTTAGCTCCTACAATGAGCAGTTCTTC. It codes for CASSRLAQGLSSYNEQFF.

The gene calls are TRBV30 and TRBJ2-5, with D possibly being TRBD1 (6 bases). The CDR3 loop spans 16 amino acids. The V and J ends lost 0 bases and 2 bases respectively, with 16 bases between them. Per germline, CDR1 GTSNPN and CDR2 SVGIG (reference sequence). CDR3 DNA sequence: TGTGCCTGGAGTGTAGGGCTTCAGGGGATACAAGAGACCCAGTACTTC. Translation gives CAWSVGLQGIQETQYF. The whole variable domain, filled in from reference TRBV30 and TRBJ2-5, reads SQTIHQWPATLVQPVGSPLSLECTVEGTSNPNLYWYRQAAGRGLQLLFYSVGIGQISSEVPQNLSASRPQDRQFILSSKKLLLSDSGFYLCAWSVGLQGIQETQYFGPGTRLLVL.

This clone was found a few times. The rearrangement uses TRBV15 and TRBJ2-3; 11 positions match TRBD2. Per germline, CDR1 LNHNV and CDR2 YYDKDF (reference sequence). This CDR3 spans 17 amino acids. V lost 0 bases and J lost 4; bases outside the gene matches: 6. The CDR3 loop reads CATSREVIAGGPDTQYF. Written as DNA, the CDR3 is TGTGCCACCAGCAGAGAGGTGATAGCGGGAGGGCCAGATACGCAGTATTTT.

This chain connects TRBV2 to TRBJ2-5, with a possible D match to TRBD2 (6 bases). V gave up 2 bases and J gave up 1 base, with 8 bases separating them. This CDR3 has 14 amino acids. Germline CDR1 SNHLY, CDR2 FYNNEI. The CDR3 DNA follows: TGTGCCAGCAGTGAATGGGGGGTCCAAGAGACCCAGTACTTC. It translates to CASSEWGVQETQYF.

V usage is TRBV5-4 and J usage is TRBJ2-5; no reliable D call. The CDR3 covers 13 residues. V dropped 2 bases and J dropped 5 bases, with 10 bases sitting between them. Per the germline V gene, CDR1 is SGHNT and CDR2 is YYREEE (reference sequence). The CDR3, as DNA: TGTGCCAGCAGCTTCTGGCAGACTGAGACCCAGTACTTC. It is translated as CASSFWQTETQYF. The whole variable domain, remainder taken from reference TRBV5-4 and TRBJ2-5, is ETGVTQSPTHLIKTRGQQVTLRCSSQSGHNTVSWYQQALGQGPQFIFQYYREEENGRGNFPPRFSGLQFPNYSSELNVNALELDDSALYLCASSFWQTETQYFGPGTRLLVL.

V and J are TRBV7-8 and TRBJ2-1; tentatively, D is TRBD2 (6 bases). V was cut by 1 base and J by 5 bases, with 9 bases left in between. Per the germline V gene, CDR1 is SGHVS and CDR2 is FQNEAQ. CDR3 length: 14 amino acids. The CDR3, as DNA: TGTGCCAGCAGCTTAGGCGGGAACAACAATGAGCAGTTCTTC. Protein: CASSLGGNNNEQFF.

In this sample, this clone turned up a few times. The rearrangement uses TRBV9 and TRBJ2-1; 9 bases are a match to TRBD2. The CDR3 extends over 14 amino acids. CDR1 and CDR2 from the germline V gene are SGDLS and YYNGEE. V lost 4 bases to trimming and J lost 8 bases; unmatched junction nucleotides: 7. The CDR3 nucleotides read TGTGCCAGCAGCTATAGCGGGAGACGATATGAGCAGTTCTTC. It encodes CASSYSGRRYEQFF.